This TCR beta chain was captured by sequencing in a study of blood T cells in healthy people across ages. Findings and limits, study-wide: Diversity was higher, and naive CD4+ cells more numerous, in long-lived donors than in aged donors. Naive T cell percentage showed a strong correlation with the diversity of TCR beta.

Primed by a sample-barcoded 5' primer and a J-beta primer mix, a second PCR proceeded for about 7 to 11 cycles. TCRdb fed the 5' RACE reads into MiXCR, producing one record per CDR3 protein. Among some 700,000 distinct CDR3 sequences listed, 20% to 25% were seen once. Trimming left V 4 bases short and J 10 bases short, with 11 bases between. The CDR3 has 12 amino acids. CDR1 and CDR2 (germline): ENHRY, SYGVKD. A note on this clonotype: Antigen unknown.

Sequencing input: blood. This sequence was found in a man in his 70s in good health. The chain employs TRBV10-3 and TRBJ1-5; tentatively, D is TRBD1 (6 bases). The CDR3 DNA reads TGTGCCATCAGTGCACGGGACACCCCCCAGCATTTT. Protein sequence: CAISARDTPQHF.